This TCR beta chain was documented in a study of blood T cell repertoires in COVID-19. Under the authors' procedure: Amplification from reference gene primers served as the basis for estimated nucleated cell counts. Only in-frame clones appear in the TCRdb table, and some are missing; sequencing was by immunoSEQ multiplex PCR. That table supplies the V and J calls and clone size; D and trimming were determined from the DNA. Of 300,000 to 350,000 clones listed, roughly nine tenths were seen once; the top ten hold approximately 4.1%. Germline CDR1 DFQATT, CDR2 SNEGSKA (reference sequence). This CDR3 has 11 residues.

The chain carries TRBV20-1 and TRBJ1-1; 8 bases agree with TRBD1. The receptor's source is a woman in her fifties or sixties with COVID-19, enrolled during active disease. The sequenced sample was peripheral blood. This CDR3 is CSAGGQGEAFF. For the CDR3, the DNA is TGCAGCGCCGGTGGACAGGGTGAAGCTTTCTTT.